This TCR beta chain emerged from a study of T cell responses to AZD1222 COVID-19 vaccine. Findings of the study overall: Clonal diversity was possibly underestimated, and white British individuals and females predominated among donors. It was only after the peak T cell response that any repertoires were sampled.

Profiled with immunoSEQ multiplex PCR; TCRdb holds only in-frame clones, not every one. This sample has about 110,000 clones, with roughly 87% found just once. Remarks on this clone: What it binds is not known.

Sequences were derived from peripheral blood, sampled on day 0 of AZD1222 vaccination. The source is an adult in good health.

The CDR3 DNA sequence: TGTGCCAGCAGCTGGGACAGAAAAGACACTGAAGCTTTCTTT. As protein: CASSWDRKDTEAFF. This chain uses TRBV2 with TRBJ1-1, with 7 bases identical to TRBD1. Germline loops: CDR1 SNHLY, CDR2 FYNNEI. With 6 bases clipped from V and 3 bases from J, the junction kept 7 bases outside the gene matches. This CDR3 is 14 amino acids long.